This record concerns one T cell receptor beta chain sequence. Its antigen remains unidentified. Assay used: immunoSEQ multiplex PCR; TCRdb lists only in-frame clones, some missing. Of 150,000 or so clones in the sample, 90% were seen once. The data originate from a study of T cell responses to AZD1222 COVID-19 vaccine. Timing groups of about 4 and about 12 weeks for second doses were pooled. The study's findings and limits: Only a handful of people who got AZD1222 tested seropositive at baseline. Mapped onto spike, vaccine-associated CD4 TCRs spanned it and were dominant at 160-218 and 743-854. Donors were mostly white British, more females; clonal diversity possibly underestimated.

The sequencing here drew on peripheral blood, taken 28 days after the second AZD1222 dose. The TCR comes from an adult who received the AZD1222 COVID-19 vaccine.

The CDR3 DNA follows: TGTGCCAGTAGTATTATGGGACAAAGGGGTGAAAAACTGTTTTTT. Translating it yields CASSIMGQRGEKLFF. The genes are TRBV19 and TRBJ1-4, with D maybe TRBD1 (6 bases). The germline gives CDR1 LNHDA, CDR2 SQIVND (reference sequence). The CDR3 is made up of 15 amino acids. Trimming shortened V by 3 bases and J by 7 bases, and 15 bases separated the two germline ends. The variable domain in full, with the rest retrieved from reference TRBV19 and TRBJ1-4, is DGGITQSPKYLFRKEGQNVTLSCEQNLNHDAMYWYRQDPGQGLRLIYYSQIVNDFQKGDIAEGYSVSREKKESFPLTVTSAQKNPTAFYLCASSIMGQRGEKLFFGSGTQLSVL.